These 2 T cell receptor beta chains were all obtained from the same sample, sequenced in a study of vaccination effects on CD4 cells after COVID-19. Their antigen targets remain unknown. Sequencing was performed with immunoSEQ multiplex PCR; in TCRdb, only in-frame clones are kept and a portion is missing. Counted here are more than 60,000 clones, around 70% occurring once; the ten biggest clones make up 1.5% to 1.7%. Expansion of antigen-specific CD4+ T cells with viral peptide pools was carried out by the ViraFEST assay before sequencing. Having been cultured for about ten days, the cells underwent CD4+ T cell isolation. Each person got two doses of an mRNA SARS-CoV-2 vaccine, BNT162b2 or mRNA-1273. The sequencing used CD4+ T cells from PBMCs cultured with HCoV-229E spike peptides, collected after COVID-19 vaccination. The receptors were gathered from a human donor who received a COVID-19 vaccine.

Note on this clone: This sample includes further DNA sequences coding for the same CDR3. This chain links TRBV12-3 or TRBV12-4 with TRBJ2-5; D gene uncertain. Trimming shortened V by 1 base and J by 2 bases, and 5 bases separated the two germline ends. The CDR3 is 13 amino acids. CDR3 nucleotide sequence: TGTGCCAGCAGTTTAGTGCCACAAGAGACCCAGTACTTC. Protein sequence: CASSLVPQETQYF.

This clone appeared a single time. V usage is TRBV6-5 and J usage is TRBJ1-2; weak D call: TRBD1 (5 bases). Germline CDR1 reads MNHEY; CDR2 reads SVGAGI. The CDR3 is made up of 14 amino acids. Trimming took off 2 bases at V and 4 bases at J, with 11 bases between the two ends. The CDR3 loop reads CASSYIPGTYGYTF. The CDR3 region has the DNA TGTGCCAGCAGTTACATTCCAGGGACCTATGGCTACACCTTC.